This is a list of T cell receptor beta chains from one sample in a study of control samples from healthy donors and cancer patients. Only in-frame clones appear in the TCRdb table, and some are missing; sequencing was by immunoSEQ multiplex PCR. Among 110,000 to 150,000 clones listed, roughly 94% were seen once. Sequencing used PBMCs. These receptors were collected from a man between 60 and 70 years old with colorectal cancer. Each CDR3 is given with its conserved first and last residue. The D gene is left open where the match is weak. Clone size is shown for a subset of rows, as once, few, many or a class of expanded clone.

TRBV9,-,TRBJ1-3,-,CASSVDPVGNTIYF,TGTGCCAGCAGCGTAGATCCGGTTGGAAACACCATATATTTT
TRBV7-9,TRBD1,TRBJ2-7,-,CASSSSGTGLEQYF,TGTGCCAGCAGCTCCTCCGGGACAGGGTTAGAGCAGTACTTC
TRBV7-9,TRBD1,TRBJ2-2,-,CASSLIPGQGIGGELFF,TGTGCCAGCAGCTTAATTCCGGGACAGGGGATTGGCGGGGAGCTGTTTTTT
TRBV4-3,-,TRBJ2-3,-,CASSHGRAPADTQYF,TGCGCCAGCAGCCATGGCCGGGCACCAGCAGATACGCAGTATTTT
TRBV19,-,TRBJ1-1,-,CASSIAPSLLMNTEAFF,TGTGCCAGTAGTATAGCTCCATCCCTACTTATGAACACTGAAGCTTTCTTT
TRBV5-4,-,TRBJ1-5,-,CASSQPGGPLNQPQHF,TGTGCCAGCAGCCAACCGGGGGGGCCTCTTAATCAGCCCCAGCATTTT
TRBV13,-,TRBJ1-2,once,CASSLGKNYGYTF,TGTGCCAGCAGCTTAGGCAAGAACTATGGCTACACCTTC
TRBV19,TRBD1,TRBJ1-6,-,CASSTPGTGDNSPLHF,TGTGCCAGTAGTACACCCGGGACAGGGGATAATTCACCCCTCCACTTT
TRBV3-1/TRBV3-2,-,TRBJ1-2,-,CASSRTVYGYTF,TGTGCCAGCAGCCGGACAGTATATGGCTACACCTTC
TRBV7-9,-,TRBJ2-3,-,CASSLSGADTQYF,TGTGCCAGCAGCTTATCCGGGGCAGATACGCAGTATTTT
TRBV6-6,TRBD2,TRBJ2-1,-,CASRVGGDNEQFF,TGTGCCAGCAGGGTGGGGGGGGACAATGAGCAGTTCTTC
TRBV29-1,TRBD1,TRBJ2-7,-,CSVRTGGTYEQYF,TGCAGCGTTAGGACAGGGGGAACCTACGAGCAGTACTTC
TRBV28,-,TRBJ2-4,once,CASSPLAQEENIQYF,TGTGCCAGCAGTCCCCTAGCCCAGGAGGAAAACATTCAGTACTTC
TRBV5-1,-,TRBJ1-1,-,CASSLTQVNTEAFF,TGCGCCAGCAGCTTAACACAGGTGAACACTGAAGCTTTCTTT
TRBV9,-,TRBJ1-2,-,CASSVDTARYGYTF,TGTGCCAGCAGCGTAGACACAGCCCGCTATGGCTACACCTTC
TRBV24-1,-,TRBJ2-1,-,CATSDLLAGVHEQFF,TGTGCCACCAGTGATTTGCTAGCTGGGGTGCATGAGCAGTTCTTC
TRBV4-3,-,TRBJ1-4,-,CASSQDRGQLNEKLFF,TGCGCCAGCAGCCAAGATCGAGGACAGCTTAATGAAAAACTGTTTTTT
TRBV18,-,TRBJ1-5,few,CASSPEGYSNQPQHF,TGTGCCAGCTCACCAGAGGGTTATAGCAATCAGCCCCAGCATTTT
TRBV7-8,-,TRBJ1-1,-,CASSLGQFTEAFF,TGTGCCAGCAGCTTGGGGCAGTTCACTGAAGCTTTCTTT
TRBV5-1,-,TRBJ2-2,-,CASSLEGAGELFF,TGCGCCAGCAGCTTGGAGGGGGCCGGGGAGCTGTTTTTT
TRBV7-2,-,TRBJ2-1,-,CASTVTRDYNEQFF,TGTGCCAGCACCGTTACTAGGGACTACAATGAGCAGTTCTTC